Listed here are 5 T cell receptor beta chains from one sample, sequenced in a study of cytomegalovirus exposure and HLA in healthy donors (dated by TCRdb to about 2017). Library preparation used the immunoSEQ multiplex PCR assay. A mixture of 60 forward primers for TCR Vbeta segments and 13 reverse primers for TCR Jbeta segments was used in the multiplex PCR. In TCRdb, the immuneACCESS table is reduced to in-frame sequences with V and J assigned. These tables do not hold every clone; where another copy was compared, an unresolved V gene accounts for under half, and the others remain unexplained. The table kept for this sample lists around 75,000 clones. The ten largest make up roughly an eighth of the sample. The sample taken for sequencing was PBMCs. The receptors were gathered from a man aged 45-60 years in good health and CMV-seropositive.

The chain is built from TRBV4-1 and TRBJ2-5; no reliable D call. The assigned J gene may be wrong: the sequence end matches TRBJ2-7 better. The CDR3 consists of 16 residues. CDR1 MGHRA and CDR2 YSYEKL come from the germline V gene. Here the CDR3 DNA reads TGCGCCAGCAGCCAAGATGCGGCCGGTTTCTCCTACGAGCAGTACTTC. This codes for CASSQDAAGFSYEQYF.

The chain carries TRBV9 and TRBJ2-2; 8 positions match TRBD1. This CDR3 contains 15 residues. Germline V lookup: CDR1 SGDLS, CDR2 YYNGEE. V dropped 3 bases and J dropped 2; count of bases not matched to a gene: 3. CDR3 sequence reads: CASSGGQVNTGELFF. The CDR3 DNA follows: TGTGCCAGCAGCGGGGGACAGGTTAACACCGGGGAGCTGTTTTTT.

The V gene is TRBV19, the J gene TRBJ2-1, with TRBD2 matching 7 bases. The V gene's germline CDR1 is LNHDA and CDR2 SQIVND (reference sequence). V shed 0 bases and J 6 bases; nucleotides not matched to a gene: 2. The CDR3 consists of 14 residues. The CDR3: CASSIDPSGNEQFF. For the CDR3, the DNA is TGTGCCAGTAGTATAGATCCTAGCGGCAATGAGCAGTTCTTC.

The chain uses TRBV28 and TRBJ2-2, with D unresolved. The germline V gene has CDR1 MDHEN and CDR2 SYDVKM. The CDR3 spans 16 residues. Trimming took 1 base from V and 0 from J, leaving 9 bases between them. The CDR3 loop is CASSLSSYTNTGELFF. In DNA, the CDR3 is TGTGCCAGCAGTTTATCGAGCTATACGAACACCGGGGAGCTGTTTTTT.

Comments on this clone: Other DNA sequences within the sample encode an identical CDR3. V is TRBV11-2 and J is TRBJ2-7; a weak D match, TRBD1 (6 bases). The germline V gene encodes CDR1 SGHAT and CDR2 FQNNGV. V lost 0 bases, J lost 3 bases, and 6 bases lay in between. CDR3 length equals 13 residues. CDR3 DNA: TGTGCCAGCAGCTTAGACAGGGGCTACGAGCAGTACTTC. Translation: CASSLDRGYEQYF.